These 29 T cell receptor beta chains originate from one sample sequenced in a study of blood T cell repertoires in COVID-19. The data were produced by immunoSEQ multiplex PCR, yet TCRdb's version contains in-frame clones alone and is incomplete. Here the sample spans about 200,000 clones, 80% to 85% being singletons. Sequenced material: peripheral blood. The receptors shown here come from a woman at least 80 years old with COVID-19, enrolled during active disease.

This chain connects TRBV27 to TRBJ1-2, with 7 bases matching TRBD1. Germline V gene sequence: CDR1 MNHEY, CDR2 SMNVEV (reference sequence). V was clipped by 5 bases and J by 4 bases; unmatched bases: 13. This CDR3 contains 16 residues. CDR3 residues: CASSRTGTAFSYGYTF. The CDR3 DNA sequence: TGTGCCAGCAGTCGAACCGGGACAGCTTTTTCCTATGGCTACACCTTC.

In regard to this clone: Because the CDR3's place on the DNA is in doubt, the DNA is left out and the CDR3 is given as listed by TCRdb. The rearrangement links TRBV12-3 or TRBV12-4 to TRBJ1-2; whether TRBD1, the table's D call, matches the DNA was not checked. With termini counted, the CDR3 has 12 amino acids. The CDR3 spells CASSFGPGTIIF.

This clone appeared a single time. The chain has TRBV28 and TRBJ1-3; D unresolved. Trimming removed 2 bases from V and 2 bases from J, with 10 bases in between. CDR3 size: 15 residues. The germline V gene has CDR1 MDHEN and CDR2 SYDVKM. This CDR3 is CASSLPHGTGNTIYF. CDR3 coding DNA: TGTGCCAGCAGTTTACCACACGGGACTGGAAACACCATATATTTT.

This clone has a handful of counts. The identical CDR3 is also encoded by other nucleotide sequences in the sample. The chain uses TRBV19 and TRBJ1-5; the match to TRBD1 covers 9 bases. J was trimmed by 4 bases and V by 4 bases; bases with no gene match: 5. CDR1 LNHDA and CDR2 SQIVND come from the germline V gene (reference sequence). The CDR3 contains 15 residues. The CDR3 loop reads CASSKDRGANQPQHF. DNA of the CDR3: TGTGCCAGTAGTAAGGACAGGGGAGCTAATCAGCCCCAGCATTTT.

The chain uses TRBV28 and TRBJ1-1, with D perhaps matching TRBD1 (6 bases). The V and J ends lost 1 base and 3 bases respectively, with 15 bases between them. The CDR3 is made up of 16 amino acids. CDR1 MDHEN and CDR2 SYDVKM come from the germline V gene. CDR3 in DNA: TGTGCCAGCAGTTTATATTACTCGGACAGACACACTGAAGCTTTCTTT. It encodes CASSLYYSDRHTEAFF.

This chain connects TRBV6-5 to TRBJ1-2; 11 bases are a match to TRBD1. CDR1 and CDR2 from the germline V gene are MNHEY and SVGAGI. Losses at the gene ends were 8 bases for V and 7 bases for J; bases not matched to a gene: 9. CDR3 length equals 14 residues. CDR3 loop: CASHGTGGVGGYTF. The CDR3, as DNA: TGTGCCAGCCATGGGACAGGGGGGGTGGGTGGCTACACCTTC.

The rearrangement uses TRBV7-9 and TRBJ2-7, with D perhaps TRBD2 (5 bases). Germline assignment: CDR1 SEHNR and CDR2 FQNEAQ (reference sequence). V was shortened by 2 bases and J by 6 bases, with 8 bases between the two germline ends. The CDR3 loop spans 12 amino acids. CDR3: CASSLMSGEQYF. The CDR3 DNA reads TGTGCCAGCAGCTTAATGAGCGGCGAGCAGTACTTC.

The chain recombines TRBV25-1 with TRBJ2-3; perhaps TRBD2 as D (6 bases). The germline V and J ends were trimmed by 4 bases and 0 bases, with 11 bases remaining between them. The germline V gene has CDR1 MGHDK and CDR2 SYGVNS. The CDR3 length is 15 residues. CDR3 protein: CASSVSGTSTDTQYF. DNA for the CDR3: TGTGCCAGCAGTGTCTCCGGGACTAGCACAGATACGCAGTATTTT.

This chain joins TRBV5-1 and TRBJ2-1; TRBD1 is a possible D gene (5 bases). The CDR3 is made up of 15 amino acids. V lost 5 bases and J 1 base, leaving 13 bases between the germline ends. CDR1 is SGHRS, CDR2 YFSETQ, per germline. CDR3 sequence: CASSRTGQSYNEQFF. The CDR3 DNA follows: TGCGCCAGCAGTCGTACAGGTCAATCCTACAATGAGCAGTTCTTC.

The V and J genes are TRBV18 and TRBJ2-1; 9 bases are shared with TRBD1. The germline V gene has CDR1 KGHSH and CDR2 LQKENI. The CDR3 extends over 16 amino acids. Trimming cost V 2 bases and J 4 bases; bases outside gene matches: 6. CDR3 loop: CASSPWGTGPYNEQFF. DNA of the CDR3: TGTGCCAGCTCACCATGGGGGACAGGGCCTTACAATGAGCAGTTCTTC. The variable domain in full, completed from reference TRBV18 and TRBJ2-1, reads NAGVMQNPRHLVRRRGQEARLRCSPMKGHSHVYWYRQLPEEGLKFMVYLQKENIIDESGMPKERFSAEFPKEGPSILRIQQVVRGDSAAYFCASSPWGTGPYNEQFFGPGTRLTVL.

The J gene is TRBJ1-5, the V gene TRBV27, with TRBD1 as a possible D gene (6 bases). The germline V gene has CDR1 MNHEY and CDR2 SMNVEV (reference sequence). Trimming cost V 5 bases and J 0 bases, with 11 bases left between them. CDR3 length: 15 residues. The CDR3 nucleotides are TGTGCCAGCAGTACCGACAGGAGTAGCAATCAGCCCCAGCATTTT. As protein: CASSTDRSSNQPQHF.

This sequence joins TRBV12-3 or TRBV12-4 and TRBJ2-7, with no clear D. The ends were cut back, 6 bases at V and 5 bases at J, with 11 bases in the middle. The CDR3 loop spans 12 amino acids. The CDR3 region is CASRRDLNEQYF. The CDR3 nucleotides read TGTGCCAGCAGGCGCGACTTGAACGAGCAGTACTTC.

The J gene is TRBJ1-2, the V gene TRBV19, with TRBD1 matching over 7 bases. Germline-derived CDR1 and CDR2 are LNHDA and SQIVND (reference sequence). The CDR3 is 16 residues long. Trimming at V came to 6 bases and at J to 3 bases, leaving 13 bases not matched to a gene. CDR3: CASRATGQNLDYGYTF. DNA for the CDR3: TGTGCCAGTAGGGCGACAGGGCAAAACTTGGACTATGGCTACACCTTC.

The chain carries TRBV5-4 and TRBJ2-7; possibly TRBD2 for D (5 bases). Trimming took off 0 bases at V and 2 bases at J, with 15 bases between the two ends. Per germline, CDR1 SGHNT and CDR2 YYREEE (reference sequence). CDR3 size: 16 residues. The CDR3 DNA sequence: TGTGCCAGCAGCTTGGAGGGAGCGGCCTCGCCCTACGAGCAGTACTTC. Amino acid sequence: CASSLEGAASPYEQYF.

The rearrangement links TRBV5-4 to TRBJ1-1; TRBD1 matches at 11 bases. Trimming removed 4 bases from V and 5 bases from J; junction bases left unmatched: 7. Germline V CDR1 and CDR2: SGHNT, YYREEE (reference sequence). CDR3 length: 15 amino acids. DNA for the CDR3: TGTGCCAGCAGCCTCCCCGGGACAGGGGGTACTGAAGCTTTCTTT. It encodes CASSLPGTGGTEAFF.

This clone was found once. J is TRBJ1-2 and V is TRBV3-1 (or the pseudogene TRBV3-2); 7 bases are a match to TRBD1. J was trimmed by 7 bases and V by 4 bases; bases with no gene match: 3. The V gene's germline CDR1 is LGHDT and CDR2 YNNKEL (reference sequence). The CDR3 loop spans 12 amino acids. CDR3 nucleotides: TGTGCCAGCAGCCCAGGGGGAAGTGGCTACACCTTC. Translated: CASSPGGSGYTF.

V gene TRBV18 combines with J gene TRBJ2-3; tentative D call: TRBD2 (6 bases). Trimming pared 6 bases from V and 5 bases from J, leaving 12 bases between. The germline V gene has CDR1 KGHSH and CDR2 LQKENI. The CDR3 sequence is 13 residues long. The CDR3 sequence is CASSGLPRDTQYF. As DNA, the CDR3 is TGTGCCAGCTCGGGACTCCCCCGAGATACGCAGTATTTT.

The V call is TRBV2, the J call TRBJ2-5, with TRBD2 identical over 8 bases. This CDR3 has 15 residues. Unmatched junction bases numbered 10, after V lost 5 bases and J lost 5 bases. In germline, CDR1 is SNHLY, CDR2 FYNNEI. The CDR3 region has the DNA TGTGCCAGCAGTACCGGGGGACTAGGGCTTGAGACCCAGTACTTC. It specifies CASSTGGLGLETQYF.

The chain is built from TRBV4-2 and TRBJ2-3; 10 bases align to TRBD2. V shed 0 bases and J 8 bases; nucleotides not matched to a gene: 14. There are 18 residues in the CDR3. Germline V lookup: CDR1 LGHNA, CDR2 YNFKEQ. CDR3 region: CASSQDPSSGRGGGTQYF. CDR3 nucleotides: TGTGCCAGCAGCCAAGATCCTTCTAGCGGGAGAGGGGGAGGTACGCAGTATTTT.

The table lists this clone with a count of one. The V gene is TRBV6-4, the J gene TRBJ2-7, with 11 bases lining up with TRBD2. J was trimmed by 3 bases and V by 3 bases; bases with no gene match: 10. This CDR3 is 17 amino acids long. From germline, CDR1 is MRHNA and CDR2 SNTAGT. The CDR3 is CASSEPLAGGGIYEQYF. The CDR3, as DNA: TGTGCCAGCAGTGAACCTCTAGCGGGAGGAGGAATCTACGAGCAGTACTTC.

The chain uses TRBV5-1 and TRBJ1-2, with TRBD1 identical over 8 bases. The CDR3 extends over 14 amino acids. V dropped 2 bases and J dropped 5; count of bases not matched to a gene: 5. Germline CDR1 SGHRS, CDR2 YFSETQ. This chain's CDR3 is CASSLTQGEYGYTF. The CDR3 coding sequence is TGCGCCAGCAGCTTAACACAGGGGGAATATGGCTACACCTTC.

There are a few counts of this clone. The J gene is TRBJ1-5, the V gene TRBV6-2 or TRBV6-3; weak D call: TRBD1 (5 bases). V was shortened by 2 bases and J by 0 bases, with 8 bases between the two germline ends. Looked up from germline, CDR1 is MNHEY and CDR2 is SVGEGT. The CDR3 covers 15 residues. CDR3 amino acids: CASSYRGSSNQPQHF. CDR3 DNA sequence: TGTGCCAGCAGTTACAGGGGATCTAGCAATCAGCCCCAGCATTTT.

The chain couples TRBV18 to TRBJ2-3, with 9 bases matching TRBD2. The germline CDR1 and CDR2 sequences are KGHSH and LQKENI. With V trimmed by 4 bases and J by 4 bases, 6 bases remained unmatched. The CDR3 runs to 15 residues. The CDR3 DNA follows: TGTGCCAGCTCACGAGCAGCGGGGGGTTCAGATACGCAGTATTTT. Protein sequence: CASSRAAGGSDTQYF.

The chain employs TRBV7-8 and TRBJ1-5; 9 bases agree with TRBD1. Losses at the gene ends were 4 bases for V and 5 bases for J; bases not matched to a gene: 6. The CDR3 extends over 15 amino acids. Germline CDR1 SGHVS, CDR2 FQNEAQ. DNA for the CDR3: TGTGCCAGCAGCTGGACAGGGGACAATTATCAGCCCCAGCATTTT. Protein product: CASSWTGDNYQPQHF.

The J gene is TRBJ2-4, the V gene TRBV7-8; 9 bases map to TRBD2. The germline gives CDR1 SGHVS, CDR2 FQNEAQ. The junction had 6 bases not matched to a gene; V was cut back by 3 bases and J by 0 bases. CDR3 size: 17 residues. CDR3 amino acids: CASSFSGAGGAKNIQYF. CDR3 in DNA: TGTGCCAGCAGCTTCTCGGGAGCGGGGGGAGCCAAAAACATTCAGTACTTC.

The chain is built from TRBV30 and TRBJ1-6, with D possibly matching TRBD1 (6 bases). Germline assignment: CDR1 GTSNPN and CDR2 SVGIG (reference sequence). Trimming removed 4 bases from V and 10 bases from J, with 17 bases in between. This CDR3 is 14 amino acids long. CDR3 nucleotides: TGTGCCTGGATGATGCAGGGGCCGGGCTCACCCCTCCACTTT. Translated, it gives CAWMMQGPGSPLHF.

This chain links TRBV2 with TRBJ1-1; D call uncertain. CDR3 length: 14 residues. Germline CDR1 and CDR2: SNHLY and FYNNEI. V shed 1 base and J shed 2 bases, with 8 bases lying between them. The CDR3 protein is CASSEGRLNTEAFF. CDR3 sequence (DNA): TGTGCCAGCAGTGAAGGCAGACTTAACACTGAAGCTTTCTTT.

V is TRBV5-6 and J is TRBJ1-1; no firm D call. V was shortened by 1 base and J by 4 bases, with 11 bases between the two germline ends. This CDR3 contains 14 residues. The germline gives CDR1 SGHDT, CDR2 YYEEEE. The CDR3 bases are TGTGCCAGCAGCTTGTCCGGACTGAGCACTGAAGCTTTCTTT. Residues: CASSLSGLSTEAFF. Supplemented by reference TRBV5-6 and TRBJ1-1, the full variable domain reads DAGVTQSPTHLIKTRGQQVTLRCSPKSGHDTVSWYQQALGQGPQFIFQYYEEEERQRGNFPDRFSGHQFPNYSSELNVNALLLGDSALYLCASSLSGLSTEAFFGQGTRLTVV.

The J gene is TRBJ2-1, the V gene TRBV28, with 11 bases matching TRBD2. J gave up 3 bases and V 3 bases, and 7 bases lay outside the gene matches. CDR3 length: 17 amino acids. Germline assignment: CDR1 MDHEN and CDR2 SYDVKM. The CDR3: CASSLKLAGVFYNEQFF. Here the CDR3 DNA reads TGTGCCAGCAGTTTGAAACTAGCGGGAGTTTTCTACAATGAGCAGTTCTTC.